The 32 T cell receptor beta chains given below trace back to one sample, sequenced in a study of cytomegalovirus exposure and HLA in healthy donors (dated by TCRdb to 2017 to 2019). Library generation was performed with the immunoSEQ multiplex PCR assay. A mixture of 60 forward primers for TCR Vbeta segments and 13 reverse primers for TCR Jbeta segments was used in the multiplex PCR. In TCRdb, the immuneACCESS table is reduced to in-frame sequences with V and J assigned. These tables do not hold every clone; where another copy was compared, an unresolved V gene accounts for under half, and the others remain unexplained. This sample holds under 170,000 clones; around 74% were observed only once. Together, the top ten hold around 6.5% of the sample. Sequenced: PBMCs. The receptor set was obtained from a man aged 45-65 years in good health and CMV-seropositive.

V and J are TRBV6-6 and TRBJ2-7; 10 nucleotides align to TRBD1. With V trimmed by 0 bases and J by 5 bases, 4 bases remained unmatched. CDR1 and CDR2 (germline): MNHNY, SVGAGI (reference sequence). The CDR3 runs to 15 residues. CDR3 sequence (DNA): TGTGCCAGCAGTTACTCCGGGACAGGGGACAACGAGCAGTACTTC. It translates to CASSYSGTGDNEQYF.

The chain combines TRBV6-1 with TRBJ1-5, with 7 bases matching TRBD1. Per germline, CDR1 MNHNS and CDR2 SASEGT. The CDR3 spans 15 residues. The J segment lost 2 bases and the V segment lost 2 bases, leaving 3 bases of the junction unmatched. Written as DNA, the CDR3 is TGTGCCAGCAGTGAACGACAGGGTGGCAATCAGCCCCAGCATTTT. It codes for CASSERQGGNQPQHF.

The rearrangement links TRBV5-6 to TRBJ2-7; D is uncertain. The CDR3 is made up of 15 amino acids. Germline CDR1 SGHDT, CDR2 YYEEEE. Deletions cut 0 bases from V and 0 bases from J, with 10 bases between. Here the CDR3 reads CASSLAPGNSYEQYF. For the CDR3, the DNA is TGTGCCAGCAGCTTGGCCCCAGGTAACTCCTACGAGCAGTACTTC.

Worth noting for this clone: This same CDR3 is encoded by further DNA sequences in the sample. The chain couples TRBV27 to TRBJ1-5; a weak D match, TRBD1 (5 bases). This CDR3 is built from 14 residues. Between the trimmed V and J ends, which lost 1 base and 4 bases, there was a span of 8 bases. Looked up from germline, CDR1 is MNHEY and CDR2 is SMNVEV (reference sequence). CDR3 sequence: CASSLWAGNQPQHF. In DNA form, the CDR3 reads TGTGCCAGCAGTTTATGGGCAGGGAATCAGCCCCAGCATTTT.

The rearrangement joins TRBV4-1 to TRBJ2-1, with D possibly being TRBD2 (6 bases). V was shortened by 4 bases and J by 5 bases, with 15 bases between the two germline ends. The CDR3 loop spans 15 amino acids. In germline, CDR1 is MGHRA, CDR2 YSYEKL. The CDR3: CASSPGRGIDNEQFF. DNA for the CDR3: TGCGCCAGCAGCCCAGGACGGGGGATAGACAATGAGCAGTTCTTC.

The rearrangement joins TRBV5-5 to TRBJ2-7, with D perhaps TRBD2 (6 bases). V lost 4 bases and J lost 1, with 15 bases in between. From germline, CDR1 is SGHKS and CDR2 YYEKEE (reference sequence). The CDR3 length is 15 residues. DNA for the CDR3: TGTGCCAGCAGCGAGTCCGGGGGTCGGTCCTACGAGCAGTACTTC. It specifies CASSESGGRSYEQYF.

This sequence joins TRBV11-3 and TRBJ2-3, with 9 positions matching TRBD1. The V and J ends lost 4 bases and 3 bases, in that order; junction bases with no gene match: 5. Per germline, CDR1 SGHNT and CDR2 YENEEA. The CDR3 is 15 amino acids. The CDR3 bases are TGTGCCAGCAGCTCAGGGGACAGGGTGACAGATACGCAGTATTTT. Encoded protein: CASSSGDRVTDTQYF. The full variable domain, its missing parts supplied by reference TRBV11-3 and TRBJ2-3, is EAGVVQSPRYKIIEKKQPVAFWCNPISGHNTLYWYLQNLGQGPELLIRYENEEAVDDSQLPKDRFSAERLKGVDSTLKIQPAELGDSAVYLCASSSGDRVTDTQYFGPGTRLTVL.

V is TRBV9 and J is TRBJ2-7; a weak D match, TRBD2 (5 bases). The germline CDR1 and CDR2 sequences are SGDLS and YYNGEE. V lost 10 bases to trimming and J lost 2 bases, with 19 bases between them. This CDR3 comprises 14 residues. This CDR3 reads CAGRSGRPTYEQYF. The CDR3 DNA follows: TGTGCCGGAAGATCGGGAAGGCCAACCTACGAGCAGTACTTC.

The chain employs TRBV5-1 and TRBJ2-1; 10 bases align to TRBD2. Germline V gene sequence: CDR1 SGHRS, CDR2 YFSETQ. This CDR3 contains 17 residues. V lost 5 bases to trimming and J lost 4 bases; unmatched junction nucleotides: 12. CDR3 protein: CASRTGLAGVSYNEQFF. The CDR3 DNA sequence: TGCGCCAGCAGAACGGGGCTAGCGGGAGTGTCATACAATGAGCAGTTCTTC.

The rearrangement joins TRBV4-2 to TRBJ2-7; 7 nucleotides align to TRBD2. With 2 bases clipped from V and 4 bases from J, the junction kept 5 bases outside the gene matches. The CDR3 has 14 amino acids. Germline V lookup: CDR1 LGHNA, CDR2 YNFKEQ. The CDR3 loop is CASSQTSETYEQYF. The CDR3 DNA follows: TGTGCCAGCAGCCAAACTAGCGAGACTTACGAGCAGTACTTC.

CDR3 residues: CASRYLSERSTEAFF. The CDR3 nucleotides read TGTGCCAGCCGCTACTTATCGGAACGGAGCACTGAAGCTTTCTTT. V is TRBV5-4 and J is TRBJ1-1; no reliable D call. Germline V gives CDR1 SGHNT, CDR2 YYREEE (reference sequence). Deletions cut 7 bases from V and 4 bases from J, with 20 bases between. The CDR3 runs 15 residues. The variable domain in full, with the rest retrieved from reference TRBV5-4 and TRBJ1-1, is ETGVTQSPTHLIKTRGQQVTLRCSSQSGHNTVSWYQQALGQGPQFIFQYYREEENGRGNFPPRFSGLQFPNYSSELNVNALELDDSALYLCASRYLSERSTEAFFGQGTRLTVV.

CDR3 coding DNA: TGTGCCAGCAGTTACTCGAAGAGCGGGAGTGGGGAGACCCAGTACTTC. Amino acids: CASSYSKSGSGETQYF. This chain connects TRBV6-5 to TRBJ2-5, with TRBD2 identical over 8 bases. Germline V CDR1 and CDR2: MNHEY, SVGAGI. Trimming took 0 bases from V and 5 from J; bases not matched to a gene: 8. This CDR3 has 16 amino acids.

The gene calls are TRBV29-1 and TRBJ1-3; D not resolved. The V end lost 5 bases, the J end lost 2 bases, and 7 bases lay between the germline ends. This CDR3 has 12 amino acids. Germline CDR1 reads SQVTM; CDR2 reads ANQGSEA. CDR3 nucleotides: TGCAGCGTTACAGTAGCTGGAAACACCATATATTTT. Translating it yields CSVTVAGNTIYF.

The rearrangement joins TRBV6-1 to TRBJ1-2; 7 bases line up with TRBD1. Germline V lookup: CDR1 MNHNS, CDR2 SASEGT. V lost 4 bases and J lost 5; bases outside the gene matches: 4. The CDR3 extends over 13 amino acids. The CDR3 sequence is CASSVGTAYGYTF. CDR3 DNA sequence: TGTGCCAGCAGTGTAGGGACAGCATATGGCTACACCTTC.

The V gene is TRBV10-1, the J gene TRBJ2-1, with a possible D match to TRBD1 (6 bases). Trimming removed 0 bases at V and 6 bases at J, with 12 bases between. The CDR3 runs 15 residues. Germline assignment: CDR1 WNHNN and CDR2 SYGVQD (reference sequence). Here the CDR3 DNA reads TGCGCCAGCAGTGAGTCGATATCAGGGGTCAATGAGCAGTTCTTC. It translates to CASSESISGVNEQFF.

In this sample, this clone turned up a few times. The rearrangement links TRBV7-9 to TRBJ1-1; 8 positions match TRBD1. Per the germline V gene, CDR1 is SEHNR and CDR2 is FQNEAQ (reference sequence). The CDR3 spans 16 residues. Losses at the gene ends were 5 bases for V and 5 bases for J; bases not matched to a gene: 13. CDR3 sequence reads: CASSTDRGLKWTEAFF. For the CDR3, the DNA is TGTGCCAGCAGCACAGACAGGGGTCTCAAGTGGACTGAAGCTTTCTTT.

This clone appeared a few times. The V and J genes are TRBV29-1 and TRBJ2-3; tentative D call: TRBD1 (6 bases). There are 16 residues in the CDR3. The germline V and J ends were trimmed by 4 bases and 4 bases, with 21 bases remaining between them. CDR1 SQVTM and CDR2 ANQGSEA come from the germline V gene. CDR3 DNA: TGCAGCGTTGCAACAGTTAGAGGGAAGGGGGCAGATACGCAGTATTTT. This encodes CSVATVRGKGADTQYF.

The chain is built from TRBV18 and TRBJ2-3; 14 nucleotides line up with TRBD2. Germline CDR1 is KGHSH and CDR2 is LQKENI. J gave up 6 bases and V 2 bases, and 7 bases lay outside the gene matches. The CDR3 runs to 17 residues. The CDR3 here is CASSPRTSGRMRDTQYF. DNA of the CDR3: TGTGCCAGCTCACCAAGGACTAGCGGGAGGATGCGCGATACGCAGTATTTT.

This clone has a handful of counts. The chain is built from TRBV28 and TRBJ1-1; the match to TRBD1 covers 7 bases. The CDR3 is 19 amino acids. J gave up 3 bases and V 1 base, and 17 bases lay outside the gene matches. Germline V gene lookup returns CDR1 MDHEN and CDR2 SYDVKM. CDR3 coding DNA: TGTGCCAGCAGTTTATACAGGGGCTCAAGGGTGTTTTCGTACACTGAAGCTTTCTTT. Translating it yields CASSLYRGSRVFSYTEAFF.

This chain links TRBV11-2 with TRBJ2-1; TRBD2 agrees at 13 bases. CDR3 length equals 18 residues. Germline lookup yields CDR1 SGHAT and CDR2 FQNNGV. Germline trimming cut 3 bases from V and 9 bases from J; bases unmatched to any gene: 14. CDR3 nucleotides: TGTGCCAGCAGCTTTTTAGGACTAGCGGGAGTAAATTTTAGTGAGCAGTTCTTC. Protein sequence: CASSFLGLAGVNFSEQFF. Based on the CDR3 plus reference TRBV11-2 and TRBJ2-1, the full variable domain is EAGVAQSPRYKIIEKRQSVAFWCNPISGHATLYWYQQILGQGPKLLIQFQNNGVVDDSQLPKDRFSAERLKGVDSTLKIQPAKLEDSAVYLCASSFLGLAGVNFSEQFFGPGTRLTVL.

CDR3 region: CASTVWTGVETQYF. Here the CDR3 DNA reads TGTGCCAGCACCGTATGGACAGGGGTCGAGACCCAGTACTTC. This chain uses TRBV7-9 with TRBJ2-5, with TRBD1 matching over 9 bases. This CDR3 is built from 14 residues. The V gene end was trimmed by 7 bases and the J gene end by 5 bases; junction bases not matched to a gene: 8. The germline V gene has CDR1 SEHNR and CDR2 FQNEAQ (reference sequence).

The chain has TRBV5-1 and TRBJ2-5; TRBD1 matches at 7 bases. The V and J ends lost 4 bases and 2 bases, in that order; junction bases with no gene match: 8. CDR3 length: 15 residues. CDR1 SGHRS and CDR2 YFSETQ come from the germline V gene. CDR3: CASSKTGPIQETQYF. In nucleotides, the CDR3 is TGCGCCAGCAGCAAGACAGGGCCCATTCAAGAGACCCAGTACTTC. The full variable domain, rest sourced from reference TRBV5-1 and TRBJ2-5, is KAGVTQTPRYLIKTRGQQVTLSCSPISGHRSVSWYQQTPGQGLQFLFEYFSETQRNKGNFPGRFSGRQFSNSRSEMNVSTLELGDSALYLCASSKTGPIQETQYFGPGTRLLVL.

CDR3 residues: CASSLDRGQGVEEQYF. Here the CDR3 DNA reads TGTGCCAGCAGTCTCGATCGAGGACAGGGGGTCGAAGAGCAGTACTTC. This rearrangement joins TRBV6-6 to TRBJ2-7, with 10 bases matching TRBD1. This CDR3 spans 16 amino acids. V lost 5 bases to trimming and J lost 7 bases; unmatched junction nucleotides: 14. Germline V gene sequence: CDR1 MNHNY, CDR2 SVGAGI (reference sequence).

J is TRBJ2-7 and V is TRBV27; D gene unclear. The CDR3 is 15 amino acids. Between the trimmed V and J ends, which lost 3 bases and 1 base, there was a span of 13 bases. Germline V gives CDR1 MNHEY, CDR2 SMNVEV (reference sequence). CDR3 loop: CASSFELSRSYEQYF. The CDR3, as DNA: TGTGCCAGCAGTTTTGAGCTTTCCAGGTCCTACGAGCAGTACTTC.

The chain couples TRBV15 to TRBJ2-7; perhaps TRBD2 as D (6 bases). The CDR3 totals 16 residues. V was trimmed by 1 base and J by 3 bases, leaving 16 bases between them. Germline V gene data show CDR1 as LNHNV and CDR2 as YYDKDF (reference sequence). The CDR3 reads CATSRVRGGGYYEQYF. DNA of the CDR3: TGTGCCACCAGCAGAGTACGGGGAGGAGGATACTACGAGCAGTACTTC. The full variable domain, rest sourced from reference TRBV15 and TRBJ2-7, is DAMVIQNPRYQVTQFGKPVTLSCSQTLNHNVMYWYQQKSSQAPKLLFHYYDKDFNNEADTPDNFQSRRPNTSFCFLDIRSPGLGDTAMYLCATSRVRGGGYYEQYFGPGTRLTVT.

This clone was detected only once. The rearrangement uses TRBV5-1 and TRBJ2-7; TRBD1 is a possible D gene (6 bases). Looked up from germline, CDR1 is SGHRS and CDR2 is YFSETQ. This CDR3 is 13 amino acids long. V was trimmed by 4 bases and J by 6 bases, leaving 14 bases between them. The CDR3 bases are TGCGCCAGCAGCCCCTATGAACAGGGCGAGCAGTACTTC. It is translated as CASSPYEQGEQYF.

The chain couples TRBV6-6 to TRBJ1-1; weak D call: TRBD1 (6 bases). The germline gives CDR1 MNHNY, CDR2 SVGAGI (reference sequence). This CDR3 spans 14 amino acids. The germline V and J ends were trimmed by 5 bases and 2 bases, with 12 bases remaining between them. CDR3 sequence reads: CASSEDSPNTEAFF. CDR3 nucleotides: TGTGCCAGCAGTGAGGACAGTCCTAACACTGAAGCTTTCTTT.

This chain links TRBV6-1 with TRBJ2-1, with unresolved D. Germline values: CDR1 MNHNS, CDR2 SASEGT. V lost 0 bases, J lost 3 bases, and 12 bases lay in between. CDR3 length: 16 residues. The CDR3 loop reads CASSEAHLGVYNEQFF. The CDR3 bases are TGTGCCAGCAGTGAAGCCCACTTGGGCGTCTACAATGAGCAGTTCTTC.

The chain employs TRBV15 and TRBJ1-2, with D maybe TRBD1 (5 bases). Germline assignment: CDR1 LNHNV and CDR2 YYDKDF (reference sequence). With 3 bases removed from V and 5 bases from J, the gap between germline ends came to 19 bases. This CDR3 contains 16 residues. In DNA, the CDR3 is TGTGCCACCAGCAGGGGCTTAGACAGCCTGGGGTATGGCTACACCTTC. Protein sequence: CATSRGLDSLGYGYTF.

Concerning this clone itself: This sample includes further DNA sequences coding for the same CDR3. This chain uses TRBV5-4 with TRBJ2-7; TRBD2 aligns across 9 bases. CDR1 SGHNT and CDR2 YYREEE come from the germline V gene (reference sequence). The CDR3 is 15 amino acids. V was clipped by 0 bases and J by 6 bases; unmatched bases: 7. The CDR3 DNA reads TGTGCCAGCAGCTTGGTAGGGACTAGCAAGGGCGAGCAGTACTTC. Its protein product is CASSLVGTSKGEQYF.

This clone came up a few times. V and J are TRBV5-1 and TRBJ2-2; a possible D gene is TRBD1 (5 bases). Germline V lookup: CDR1 SGHRS, CDR2 YFSETQ. The CDR3 runs 15 residues. V was clipped by 4 bases and J by 6 bases, with 16 bases between them. The CDR3 nucleotides read TGCGCCAGCAGCCCTAGGACATCGGGTTCCGGGGAGCTGTTTTTT. Amino acid sequence: CASSPRTSGSGELFF.

This sequence joins TRBV5-1 and TRBJ2-7; 10 nucleotides align to TRBD1. V was pared by 6 bases and J by 6 bases, with 15 bases of the junction left unmatched. The CDR3 loop spans 16 amino acids. Germline lookup yields CDR1 SGHRS and CDR2 YFSETQ. As DNA, the CDR3 is TGCGCCAGCAACGAAGTCCGGGACAGGGGAAATTTCGAGCAGTACTTC. Translated, it gives CASNEVRDRGNFEQYF.